This is a list of T cell receptor beta chains from one sample in a study of blood T cell repertoires in COVID-19. TCRdb's table, derived via immunoSEQ multiplex PCR, lists solely in-frame clones and lacks some. Seen here are some 330,000 clones, 80% to 95% observed once, and the top ten hold less than 20%. The sequenced material came from PBMCs or T cells enriched from blood (not recorded which). The source is a woman in her 30s who had recovered from COVID-19. Each CDR3 is given with its conserved first and last residue. Each record gives: D gene, J gene, V gene, clone size, CDR3 protein, CDR3 DNA. A D gene is named only where the DNA matches it firmly. Not every row has a clone size; where given, it reads once, few, many or a size class.

>NA|TRBJ1-3|TRBV10-3|NA
CAISVAGATSGNTIYF
TGTGCCATCAGTGTGGCAGGGGCAACCTCTGGAAACACCATATATTTT
>TRBD1|TRBJ1-2|TRBV5-4|NA
CASIPGQGIGGYTF
TGTGCCAGCATCCCGGGACAGGGGATTGGTGGCTACACCTTC
>TRBD1|TRBJ1-1|TRBV29-1|NA
CSVGQRLNTEAFF
TGCAGCGTGGGACAGCGGCTTAACACTGAAGCTTTCTTT
>NA|TRBJ1-4|TRBV14|NA
CASSQGDFGEKLFF
TGTGCCAGCAGCCAGGGGGACTTCGGTGAAAAACTGTTTTTT
>TRBD1|TRBJ2-7|TRBV19|NA
CASRPTGQGSYEQYF
TGTGCCAGTAGGCCCACGGGACAGGGTTCCTACGAGCAGTACTTC
>NA|TRBJ2-5|TRBV29-1|once
CSVGRSGETQYF
TGCAGCGTTGGTCGGTCGGGGGAGACCCAGTACTTC
>NA|TRBJ1-4|TRBV21-1|NA
CASSKSMGQGDEKLFF
TGTGCCAGCAGCAAATCGATGGGACAGGGGGATGAAAAACTGTTTTTT
>NA|TRBJ2-2|TRBV9|NA
CASSVEAGIYTGELFF
TGTGCCAGCAGCGTAGAGGCAGGGATTTACACCGGGGAGCTGTTTTTT
>NA|TRBJ1-6|TRBV12-5|NA
CASGPGPYNGRSPLHF
TGTGCTAGTGGTCCCGGGCCTTACAACGGGAGGTCACCCCTCCACTTT
>NA|TRBJ1-5|TRBV15|NA
CATSRYDGDQPQHF
TGTGCCACCAGCAGATATGACGGGGATCAGCCCCAGCATTTT
>TRBD1|TRBJ2-5|TRBV10-3|NA
CATQPQGAQETQYF
TGTGCCACCCAACCACAGGGGGCTCAAGAGACCCAGTACTTC
>TRBD1|TRBJ2-5|TRBV2|NA
CASRTAAGGWETQYF
TGTGCCAGCAGGACAGCGGCAGGGGGCTGGGAGACCCAGTACTTC
>TRBD2|TRBJ2-5|TRBV7-8|NA
CASSFLGGLSQETQYF
TGTGCCAGCAGCTTCCTGGGAGGGTTGAGCCAAGAGACCCAGTACTTC
>NA|TRBJ2-2|TRBV18|NA
CASSPPNDRVTGELFF
TGTGCCAGCTCACCACCGAATGACAGAGTCACCGGGGAGCTGTTTTTT
>NA|TRBJ2-5|TRBV2|NA
CASRGRTGGSTETQYF
TGTGCCAGCAGGGGACGTACTGGGGGCTCGACGGAGACCCAGTACTTC
>TRBD1|TRBJ1-1|TRBV12-3/TRBV12-4|NA
CASSKTGGTEAFF
TGTGCCAGCAGTAAAACAGGGGGCACTGAAGCTTTCTTT
>NA|TRBJ2-2|TRBV4-2|NA
CASSQDVTGIGELFF
TGTGCCAGCAGCCAAGATGTAACAGGTATCGGGGAGCTGTTTTTT
>TRBD2|TRBJ2-7|TRBV23-1|NA
CASRPGLAGASYEQYF
TGCGCCAGCAGGCCCGGACTAGCGGGCGCCTCCTACGAGCAGTACTTC
>TRBD2|TRBJ2-2|TRBV29-1|NA
CSVEGASGGAGGELFF
TGCAGCGTTGAAGGTGCGAGCGGGGGGGCCGGCGGGGAGCTGTTTTTT
>TRBD1|TRBJ1-2|TRBV28|NA
CASSSQGWYGYTF
TGTGCCAGCAGTTCACAGGGGTGGTATGGCTACACCTTC
>TRBD1|TRBJ2-1|TRBV18|NA
CASSPGQGTNNPYNEQFF
TGTGCCAGCTCACCGGGACAGGGAACTAATAACCCCTACAATGAGCAGTTCTTC
>TRBD2|TRBJ2-1|TRBV5-1|NA
CATARSGNYNEQFF
TGCGCCACCGCACGGAGCGGGAACTACAATGAGCAGTTCTTC
>TRBD1|TRBJ2-7|TRBV24-1|NA
CATSPGTAESAYEQYF
TGTGCCACCAGCCCTGGGACAGCCGAGTCTGCCTACGAGCAGTACTTC
>NA|TRBJ2-7|TRBV7-3|NA
CASSLLEWGAYEQYF
TGTGCCAGCAGCTTATTAGAGTGGGGGGCCTACGAGCAGTACTTC
>TRBD1|TRBJ2-7|TRBV10-3|NA
CAIRGDRGFYEQYF
TGTGCCATCAGGGGGGACAGGGGGTTTTACGAGCAGTACTTC
>NA|TRBJ2-6|TRBV28|NA
CASNRQSSGANVLTF
TGTGCCAGCAACCGACAGTCCTCTGGGGCCAACGTCCTGACTTTC
>NA|TRBJ2-3|TRBV28|NA
CASSPPQAHTDTQYF
TGTGCCAGCAGCCCGCCCCAGGCTCACACAGATACGCAGTATTTT
>NA|TRBJ2-7|TRBV6-2/TRBV6-3|once
CASSYEGREVVSYEQYF
TGTGCCAGCAGTTACGAGGGTCGAGAGGTGGTTAGCTACGAGCAGTACTTC
>TRBD2|TRBJ2-1|TRBV13|NA
CASSLLTSGAPPSFF
TGTGCCAGCAGCCTATTGACTAGCGGGGCCCCTCCTTCGTTCTTC
>NA|TRBJ2-5|TRBV7-2|few
CASSLVAGALGETQYF
TGTGCCAGCAGCTTAGTGGCAGGGGCCCTGGGGGAGACCCAGTACTTC
>NA|TRBJ1-5|TRBV6-5|NA
CASALWGDQPQHF
TGTGCCAGCGCCCTTTGGGGGGATCAGCCCCAGCATTTT
>TRBD1|TRBJ1-5|TRBV4-2|once
CASSQDTGALGQPQHF
TGTGCCAGCAGCCAAGACACAGGGGCCTTAGGTCAGCCCCAGCATTTT
>TRBD2|TRBJ2-5|TRBV6-5|NA
CASSNSGGVRETQYF
TGTGCCAGCAGTAATAGCGGGGGCGTCCGCGAGACCCAGTACTTC
>TRBD1|TRBJ1-2|TRBV6-5|NA
CASSYGGQGYGYTF
TGTGCCAGCAGTTACGGGGGACAGGGCTATGGCTACACCTTC
>TRBD1|TRBJ1-1|TRBV19|NA
CASSIVGTDEAFF
TGTGCCAGTAGTATCGTCGGGACAGATGAAGCTTTCTTT
>NA|TRBJ1-2|TRBV7-9|NA
CASSLKLENYGYTF
TGTGCCAGCAGCTTAAAACTCGAGAACTATGGCTACACCTTC
>TRBD1|TRBJ2-1|TRBV2|once
CASRIYRQGINNEQFF
TGTGCCAGCAGGATCTACCGACAGGGGATAAACAATGAGCAGTTCTTC
>NA|TRBJ2-2|TRBV5-1|NA
CASSQTAVNTGELFF
TGCGCCAGCAGTCAAACTGCCGTTAACACCGGGGAGCTGTTTTTT
>TRBD2|TRBJ2-7|TRBV7-9|once
CASESARGEVHKQYF
TGTGCCAGCGAAAGCGCTCGGGGGGAAGTACACAAGCAGTACTTC
>NA|TRBJ1-2|TRBV5-1|once
CASSPVLLYGYTF
TGCGCCAGCAGCCCCGTCCTTCTCTATGGCTACACCTTC
>NA|TRBJ1-5|TRBV6-2/TRBV6-3|NA
CASSSTVSNQPQHF
TGTGCCAGCAGTTCGACAGTTAGCAATCAGCCCCAGCATTTT
>TRBD1|TRBJ2-3|TRBV6-4|NA
CASRDRGFSTDTQYF
TGTGCCAGCAGGGACAGGGGATTTAGCACAGATACGCAGTATTTT
>TRBD2|TRBJ2-3|TRBV5-1|NA
CASTSQTSGTDTQYF
TGCGCCAGCACATCCCAGACTAGCGGTACAGATACGCAGTATTTT
>NA|TRBJ2-2|TRBV25-1|NA
CASSDASSYTGELFF
TGTGCCAGCAGTGACGCTAGCAGCTACACCGGGGAGCTGTTTTTT
>NA|TRBJ1-4|TRBV15|NA
CATSPRHDEKLFF
TGTGCCACCAGCCCCCGACACGATGAAAAACTGTTTTTT
>NA|TRBJ1-1|TRBV5-1|NA
CASSLRGNMNTEAFF
TGCGCCAGCAGCTTAAGGGGGAACATGAACACTGAAGCTTTCTTT
>NA|TRBJ1-1|TRBV28|NA
CASSLYGGGAFF
TGTGCCAGCAGTTTATATGGGGGGGGAGCTTTCTTT
>NA|TRBJ2-1|TRBV7-2|NA
CASSESGSSSYNEQFF
TGTGCCAGCAGCGAGAGCGGTAGTAGCTCCTACAATGAGCAGTTCTTC
>NA|TRBJ1-6|TRBV2|NA
CASSRGGNSPLHF
TGTGCCAGCAGTCGGGGGGGAAATTCACCCCTCCACTTT
>NA|TRBJ1-1|TRBV9|NA
CASSVGPVNTEAFF
TGTGCCAGCAGCGTAGGGCCAGTGAACACTGAAGCTTTCTTT
>TRBD1|TRBJ1-2|TRBV7-2|NA
CASSLVTGGSYGYTF
TGTGCCAGCAGCTTAGTGACAGGGGGTTCTTATGGCTACACCTTC
>TRBD1|TRBJ1-2|TRBV7-2|NA
CASSSTGGVYGYTF
TGTGCCAGCAGCTCGACAGGGGGCGTCTATGGCTACACCTTC
>NA|TRBJ2-2|TRBV28|once
CASSSGPSTGELFF
TGTGCCAGCAGTTCAGGGCCCAGCACCGGGGAGCTGTTTTTT
>TRBD2|TRBJ2-1|TRBV5-1|NA
CASSLPGLAGDEQFF
TGCGCCAGCAGCTTGCCCGGACTAGCGGGAGATGAGCAGTTCTTC
>TRBD2|TRBJ2-3|TRBV5-4|NA
CASSLITSGSTDTQYF
TGTGCCAGCAGCCTAATTACTAGCGGGAGCACAGATACGCAGTATTTT